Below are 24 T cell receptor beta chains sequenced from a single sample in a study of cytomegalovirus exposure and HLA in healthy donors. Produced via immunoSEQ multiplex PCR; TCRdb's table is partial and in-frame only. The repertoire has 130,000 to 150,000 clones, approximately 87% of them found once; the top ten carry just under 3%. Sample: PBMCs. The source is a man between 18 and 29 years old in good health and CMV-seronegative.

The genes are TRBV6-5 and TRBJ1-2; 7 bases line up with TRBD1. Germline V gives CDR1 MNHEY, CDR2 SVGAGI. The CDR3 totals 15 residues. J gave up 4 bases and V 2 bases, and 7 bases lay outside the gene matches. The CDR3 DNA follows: TGTGCCAGCAGTTACCGGACAGGCGAAACCTATGGCTACACCTTC. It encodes CASSYRTGETYGYTF.

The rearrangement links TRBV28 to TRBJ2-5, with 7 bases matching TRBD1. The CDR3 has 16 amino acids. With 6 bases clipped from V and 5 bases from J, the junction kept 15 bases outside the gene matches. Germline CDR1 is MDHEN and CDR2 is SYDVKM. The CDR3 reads CASRTTPDRQAETQYF. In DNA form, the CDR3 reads TGTGCCAGCAGGACCACCCCGGACAGGCAGGCGGAGACCCAGTACTTC.

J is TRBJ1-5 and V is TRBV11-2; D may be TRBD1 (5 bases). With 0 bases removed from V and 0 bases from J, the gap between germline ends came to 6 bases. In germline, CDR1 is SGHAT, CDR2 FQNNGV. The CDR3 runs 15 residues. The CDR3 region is CASSLDRGSNQPQHF. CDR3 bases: TGTGCCAGCAGCTTAGATAGGGGTAGCAATCAGCCCCAGCATTTT.

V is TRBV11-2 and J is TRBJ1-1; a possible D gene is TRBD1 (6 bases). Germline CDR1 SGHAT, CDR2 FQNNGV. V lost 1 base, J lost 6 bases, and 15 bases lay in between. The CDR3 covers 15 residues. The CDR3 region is CASSLVLGARSEAFF. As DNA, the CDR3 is TGTGCCAGCAGCTTAGTTCTGGGGGCGCGGTCTGAAGCTTTCTTT.

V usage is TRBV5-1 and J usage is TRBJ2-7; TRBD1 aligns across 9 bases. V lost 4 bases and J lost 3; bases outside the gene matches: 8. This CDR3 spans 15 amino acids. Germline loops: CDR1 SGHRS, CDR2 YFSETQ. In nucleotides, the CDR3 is TGCGCCAGCAGCGAAGGACAGGGGTTGGACTACGAGCAGTACTTC. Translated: CASSEGQGLDYEQYF.

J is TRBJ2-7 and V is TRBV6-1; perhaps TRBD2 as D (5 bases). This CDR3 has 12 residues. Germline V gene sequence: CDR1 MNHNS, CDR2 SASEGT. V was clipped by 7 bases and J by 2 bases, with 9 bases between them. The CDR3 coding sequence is TGTGCCAGCAAGCGCGGGCCCTACGAGCAGTACTTC. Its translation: CASKRGPYEQYF.

In DNA form, the CDR3 reads TGTGCCAGCAGTTTATCCACGACAGGGTACAATGAGCAGTTCTTC. Protein sequence: CASSLSTTGYNEQFF. The chain employs TRBV28 and TRBJ2-1, with 7 bases fitting TRBD1. In germline, CDR1 is MDHEN, CDR2 SYDVKM. CDR3 length: 15 residues. The ends lost 1 base at V and 4 bases at J; junction bases unmatched: 4. Full variable domain (remainder filled in from reference TRBV28 and TRBJ2-1): DVKVTQSSRYLVKRTGEKVFLECVQDMDHENMFWYRQDPGLGLRLIYFSYDVKMKEKGDIPEGYSVSREKKERFSLILESASTNQTSMYLCASSLSTTGYNEQFFGPGTRLTVL.

CDR3 amino acids: CATSRRGGEQYF. The CDR3 nucleotides are TGTGCCACCTCAAGGCGGGGGGGAGAGCAGTACTTC. The gene calls are TRBV19 and TRBJ2-7; 9 positions agree with TRBD2. The V segment lost 10 bases and the J segment 7 bases; nucleotides outside the gene matches: 8. The CDR3 extends over 12 amino acids. The germline CDR1 and CDR2 sequences are LNHDA and SQIVND (reference sequence).

In DNA, the CDR3 is TGTGCCAGCAGCCAAGGGGGGACTGGGGAAAAACTGTTTTTT. This translates into CASSQGGTGEKLFF. V gene TRBV4-2 combines with J gene TRBJ1-4; tentatively, D is TRBD1 (5 bases). V was shortened by 1 base and J by 8 bases, with 11 bases between the two germline ends. This CDR3 is built from 14 residues. Germline-derived CDR1 and CDR2 are LGHNA and YNFKEQ.

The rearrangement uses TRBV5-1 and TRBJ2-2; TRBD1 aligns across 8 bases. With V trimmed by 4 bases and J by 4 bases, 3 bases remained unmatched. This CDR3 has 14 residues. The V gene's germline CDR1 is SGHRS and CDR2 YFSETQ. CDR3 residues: CASSRTGSTGELFF. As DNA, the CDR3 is TGCGCCAGCAGCCGGACAGGGAGCACCGGGGAGCTGTTTTTT.

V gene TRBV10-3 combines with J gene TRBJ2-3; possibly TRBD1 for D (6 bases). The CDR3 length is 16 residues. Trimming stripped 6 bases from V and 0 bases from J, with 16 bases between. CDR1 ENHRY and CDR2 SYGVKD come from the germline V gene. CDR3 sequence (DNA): TGTGCCATCAGACCGGGAACAGGGCCAAGCACAGATACGCAGTATTTT. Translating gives CAIRPGTGPSTDTQYF.

The CDR3 spells CASSLGAGQAIYGYTF. The CDR3 DNA sequence: TGCGCCAGCAGCTTGGGGGCGGGACAGGCGATCTATGGCTACACCTTC. The genes are TRBV5-1 and TRBJ1-2; 8 bases line up with TRBD1. Germline CDR1 and CDR2: SGHRS and YFSETQ. V shed 0 bases and J 4 bases; nucleotides not matched to a gene: 8. This CDR3 has 16 residues.

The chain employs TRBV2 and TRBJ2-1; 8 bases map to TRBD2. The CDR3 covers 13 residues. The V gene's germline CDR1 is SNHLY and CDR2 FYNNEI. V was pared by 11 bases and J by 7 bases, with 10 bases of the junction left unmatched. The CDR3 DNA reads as TGTGCCGGACGGGGGGGCCTCCTGAATGAGCAGTTCTTC. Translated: CAGRGGLLNEQFF. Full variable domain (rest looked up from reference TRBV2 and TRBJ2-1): EPEVTQTPSHQVTQMGQEVILRCVPISNHLYFYWYRQILGQKVEFLVSFYNNEISEKSEIFDDQFSVERPDGSNFTLKIRSTKLEDSAMYFCAGRGGLLNEQFFGPGTRLTVL.

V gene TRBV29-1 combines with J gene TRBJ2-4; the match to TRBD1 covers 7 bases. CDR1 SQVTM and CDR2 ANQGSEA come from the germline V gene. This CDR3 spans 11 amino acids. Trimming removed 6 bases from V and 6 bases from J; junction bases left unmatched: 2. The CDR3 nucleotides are TGCAGCGTGACAGGGTCAAACATTCAGTACTTC. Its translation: CSVTGSNIQYF.

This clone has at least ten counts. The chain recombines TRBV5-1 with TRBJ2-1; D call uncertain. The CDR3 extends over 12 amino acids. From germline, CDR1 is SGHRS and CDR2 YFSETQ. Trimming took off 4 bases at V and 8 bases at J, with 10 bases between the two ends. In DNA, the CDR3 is TGCGCCAGCAGCATCAGAGGAGATGAGCAGTTCTTC. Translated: CASSIRGDEQFF.

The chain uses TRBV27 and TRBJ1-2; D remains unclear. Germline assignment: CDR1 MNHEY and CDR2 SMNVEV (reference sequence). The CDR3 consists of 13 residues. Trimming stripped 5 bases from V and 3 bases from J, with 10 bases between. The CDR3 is CASSHDGDYGYTF. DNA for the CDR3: TGTGCCAGCAGTCACGACGGAGACTATGGCTACACCTTC.

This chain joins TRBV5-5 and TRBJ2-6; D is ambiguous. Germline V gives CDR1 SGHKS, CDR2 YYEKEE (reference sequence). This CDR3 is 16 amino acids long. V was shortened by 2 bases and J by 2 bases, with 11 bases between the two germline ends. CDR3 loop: CASSLAGIPGANVLTF. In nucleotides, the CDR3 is TGTGCCAGCAGCTTAGCAGGTATACCTGGGGCCAACGTCCTGACTTTC.

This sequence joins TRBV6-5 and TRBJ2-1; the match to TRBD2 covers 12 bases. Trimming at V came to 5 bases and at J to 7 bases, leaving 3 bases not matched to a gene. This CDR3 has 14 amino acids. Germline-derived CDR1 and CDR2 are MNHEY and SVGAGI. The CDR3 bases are TGTGCCAGCAGTCGACTAGCGGGGGCGAATGAGCAGTTCTTC. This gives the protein CASSRLAGANEQFF.

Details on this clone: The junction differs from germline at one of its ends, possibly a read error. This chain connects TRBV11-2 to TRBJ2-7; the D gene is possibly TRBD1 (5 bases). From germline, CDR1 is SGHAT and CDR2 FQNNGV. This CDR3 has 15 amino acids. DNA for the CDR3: TGTGCCAGCAGCCTCGACAGTTTTTACCTTCCAGAGCAATACTTC. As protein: CASSLDSFYLPEQYF.

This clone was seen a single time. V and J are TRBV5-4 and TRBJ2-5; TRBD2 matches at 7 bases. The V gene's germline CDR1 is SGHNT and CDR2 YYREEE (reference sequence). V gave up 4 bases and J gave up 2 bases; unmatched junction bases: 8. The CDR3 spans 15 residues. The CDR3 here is CASSPTGLGQETQYF. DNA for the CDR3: TGTGCCAGCAGCCCAACCGGACTAGGTCAAGAGACCCAGTACTTC.

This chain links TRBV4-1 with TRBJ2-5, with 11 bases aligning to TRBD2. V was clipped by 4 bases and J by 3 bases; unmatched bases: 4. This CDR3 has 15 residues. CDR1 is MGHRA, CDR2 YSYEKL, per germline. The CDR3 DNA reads TGCGCCAGCAGCCCCCCGGGACTAGCGGAAGAGACCCAGTACTTC. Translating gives CASSPPGLAEETQYF.

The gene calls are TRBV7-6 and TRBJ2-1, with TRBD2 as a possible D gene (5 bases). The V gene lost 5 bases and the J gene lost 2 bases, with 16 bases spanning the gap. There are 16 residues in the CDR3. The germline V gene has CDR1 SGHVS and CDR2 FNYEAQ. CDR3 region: CASSPPGIGAYNEQFF. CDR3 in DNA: TGTGCCAGCAGCCCCCCGGGGATAGGAGCCTACAATGAGCAGTTCTTC.

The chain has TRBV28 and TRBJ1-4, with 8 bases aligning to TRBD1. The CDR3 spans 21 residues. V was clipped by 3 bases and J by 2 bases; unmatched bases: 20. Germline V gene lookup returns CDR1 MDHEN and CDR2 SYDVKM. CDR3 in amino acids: CASSFESRTGWDPGTNEKLFF. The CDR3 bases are TGTGCCAGCAGTTTTGAAAGTAGGACAGGGTGGGATCCTGGGACTAATGAAAAACTGTTTTTT.

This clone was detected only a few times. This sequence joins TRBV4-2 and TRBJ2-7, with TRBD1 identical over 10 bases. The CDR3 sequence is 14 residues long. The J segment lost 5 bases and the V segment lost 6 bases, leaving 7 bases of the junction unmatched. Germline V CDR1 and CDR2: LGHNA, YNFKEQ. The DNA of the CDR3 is TGTGCCAGCAGGCCGGGACAGGGGTACAACGAGCAGTACTTC. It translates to CASRPGQGYNEQYF.